This entry lists 22 T cell receptor beta chains sequenced from one sample in a study of post-analysis software for immune sequencing data. Broader study findings: Controls had lower frequencies than patients of 4 or 5 TRBV segments, which included TRBV5-6, TRBV5-1 and TRBV20-1.

Unique molecular identifiers had been added to the TCR beta cDNA libraries. MiXCR, applied by TCRdb to the PCR reads, yields one record per CDR3 protein. The sample includes roughly 430,000 distinct CDR3 sequences, about 39% of them seen just once. Their cognate antigens are unknown. What was sequenced was blood. Source of these receptors: a girl aged 2 to 9 with multiple sclerosis.

The chain couples TRBV25-1 to TRBJ2-5; D could derive from TRBD1 or TRBD2 (6 bases each). The CDR3 extends over 17 amino acids. Trimming took off 5 bases at V and 4 bases at J, with 23 bases between the two ends. Germline V gene sequence: CDR1 MGHDK, CDR2 SYGVNS. The CDR3 coding sequence is TGTGCCAGCAGTCCAATCCCCTTGCGAGGGGGAGGAGAGACCCAGTACTTC. It specifies CASSPIPLRGGGETQYF.

The chain combines TRBV12-3 or TRBV12-4 with TRBJ2-1; TRBD1 agrees at 7 bases. The V gene end was trimmed by 6 bases and the J gene end by 4 bases; junction bases not matched to a gene: 15. The CDR3 extends over 17 amino acids. CDR3 sequence reads: CASSRPGTEIFYNEQFF. The CDR3 DNA follows: TGTGCCAGCAGCCGACCGGGGACAGAGATTTTTTACAATGAGCAGTTCTTC.

As regards this clonotype: At one end, the junction sequence differs from germline, possibly due to a read error. This rearrangement joins TRBV12-3 or TRBV12-4 to TRBJ1-2; no clear D gene. The CDR3 has 18 amino acids. CDR3 DNA: TGTGCCAGCAGTTTCGCGGGTGTGTTGGGCGCCGGCAACTATGGCTGCACCTTC. This gives the protein CASSFAGVLGAGNYGCTF.

The chain carries TRBV12-3 or TRBV12-4 and TRBJ2-7; D is unresolved. Near its end, the DNA agrees better with TRBJ2-5, so the J call may be wrong. The CDR3 extends over 13 amino acids. The CDR3 region has the DNA TGTGCCAGCAGTCAGCTTAGATGGGAGACCCAGTACTTC. It encodes CASSQLRWETQYF.

The V gene is TRBV10-2, the J gene TRBJ1-5; D is possibly TRBD1 (6 bases). CDR1 is WSHSY, CDR2 SAAADI, per germline. The V end was cut by 3 bases, the J end by 2 bases, with 11 bases between. The CDR3 is 15 amino acids. CDR3 nucleotides: TGCGCCAGCAGTGATCCCGGGGGCGGCAATCAGCCCCAGCATTTT. Amino acid sequence: CASSDPGGGNQPQHF.

A few counts support this clonotype. The J gene is TRBJ2-3, the V gene TRBV29-1; TRBD2 matches at 11 bases. The J segment lost 6 bases and the V segment lost 7 bases, leaving 21 bases of the junction unmatched. CDR3 size: 18 residues. The germline gives CDR1 SQVTM, CDR2 ANQGSEA. The CDR3: CSGSLSGRSGGAADTQYF. The DNA for the CDR3 is TGCAGCGGGAGCCTGTCGGGACGTAGCGGGGGGGCCGCGGATACGCAGTATTTT.

This clonotype has more than one count but fewer than ten. This chain uses TRBV20-1 with TRBJ1-2; possibly TRBD1 for D (6 bases). V gave up 2 bases and J gave up 4 bases, with 11 bases separating them. Germline loops: CDR1 DFQATT, CDR2 SNEGSKA (reference sequence). There are 13 residues in the CDR3. CDR3 DNA: TGCAGTGCTAGAATGACAGGCCCCTATGGCTACACCTTC. Protein sequence: CSARMTGPYGYTF.

The CDR3 DNA is TGTGCCAGCAGCTTGAGAGCAGGGGGGGGGCGGGATGAGCAGTTCTTC. Translated, it gives CASSLRAGGGRDEQFF. The genes are TRBV7-2 and TRBJ2-1; D possibly uses TRBD1 or TRBD2 (7 bases each). CDR3 length: 16 amino acids. V was trimmed by 3 bases and J by 8 bases, leaving 20 bases between them. The germline CDR1 and CDR2 sequences are SGHTA and FQGNSA. The variable domain in full, completed from reference TRBV7-2 and TRBJ2-1, reads GAGVSQSPSNKVTEKGKDVELRCDPISGHTALYWYRQSLGQGLEFLIYFQGNSAPDKSGLPSDRFSAERTGGSVSTLTIQRTQQEDSAVYLCASSLRAGGGRDEQFFGPGTRLTVL.

Worth noting for this clonotype: At one end the junction does not follow the germline gene, possibly because of a read error. This rearrangement joins TRBV7-8 to TRBJ1-1, with D possibly TRBD1 on 6 matching bases. Germline V lookup: CDR1 SGHVS, CDR2 FQNEAQ. This CDR3 spans 16 amino acids. CDR3 protein: CASSPAHRVPDTEAFF. DNA for the CDR3: TGTGCTAGCAGCCCTGCCCACAGGGTTCCAGACACTGAAGCTTTCTTT.

V and J are TRBV7-7 and TRBJ2-7; either TRBD1 or TRBD2 may supply D (5 bases each). The DNA end favors TRBJ2-5, so the J call may be wrong. The CDR3 has 12 residues. From germline, CDR1 is SSHAT and CDR2 FNYEAQ (reference sequence). The chain's CDR3 is CASSRDGETQYF. The CDR3 region has the DNA TGTGCCAGCAGTCGGGACGGAGAGACCCAGTACTTC.

The chain couples TRBV2 to TRBJ1-2; D ambiguous. The CDR3 covers 17 residues. V was trimmed by 6 bases and J by 0 bases, leaving 20 bases between them. Germline loops: CDR1 SNHLY, CDR2 FYNNEI. As DNA, the CDR3 is TGTGCCAGCAGGGGCAGGACGGGAGGGAATTCTAACTATGGCTACACCTTC. Residues: CASRGRTGGNSNYGYTF.

This clonotype has just a few counts. The V call is TRBV4-3, the J call TRBJ2-1, with 12 bases aligning to TRBD2. The germline gives CDR1 LGHNA, CDR2 YSLEER. The CDR3 spans 16 residues. J was trimmed by 5 bases and V by 5 bases; bases with no gene match: 7. This chain's CDR3 is CASSGSRTSGNNEQFF. The CDR3 DNA reads TGCGCCAGCAGCGGGTCCCGGACTAGCGGGAACAATGAGCAGTTCTTC.

This chain connects TRBV4-1 to TRBJ2-6; the D is unclear. Germline values: CDR1 MGHRA, CDR2 YSYEKL. The V and J ends lost 2 bases and 4 bases respectively, with 12 bases between them. The CDR3 runs to 16 residues. The CDR3 spells CASSQSYTLGANVLTF. CDR3 DNA sequence: TGCGCCAGCAGCCAATCGTACACCCTCGGGGCCAACGTCCTGACTTTC.

This clonotype was counted only a few times. The chain employs TRBV20-1 and TRBJ2-1, with 8 bases fitting TRBD1. The V gene end was trimmed by 1 base and the J gene end by 2 bases; junction bases not matched to a gene: 7. Germline V gene sequence: CDR1 DFQATT, CDR2 SNEGSKA (reference sequence). The CDR3 consists of 16 residues. This CDR3 reads CSARATDRDTYNEQFF. CDR3 in DNA: TGCAGTGCTAGAGCCACGGACAGGGACACCTACAATGAGCAGTTCTTC.

This clonotype was found a few times. The chain carries TRBV12-3 or TRBV12-4 and TRBJ2-7; no firm D call. This CDR3 comprises 14 residues. V was shortened by 3 bases and J by 6 bases, with 15 bases between the two germline ends. This CDR3 is CASSFEGFGSEQYF. DNA of the CDR3: TGTGCCAGCAGTTTCGAAGGGTTTGGCTCCGAGCAGTACTTC.

This chain uses TRBV7-2 with TRBJ2-5; D gene unclear. V lost 6 bases and J 5 bases, leaving 7 bases between the germline ends. This CDR3 region has 11 residues. CDR1 is SGHTA, CDR2 FQGNSA, per germline. As DNA, the CDR3 is TGTGCCAGCAGATTCGGGGAGACCCAGTACTTC. Translating gives CASRFGETQYF.

This clonotype was seen a handful of times. The chain employs TRBV7-2 and TRBJ1-1; 10 bases line up with TRBD1. Trimming at V came to 5 bases and at J to 0 bases, leaving 9 bases not matched to a gene. In germline, CDR1 is SGHTA, CDR2 FQGNSA. The CDR3 runs to 17 residues. The CDR3 region is CASSRLDRGRMNTEAFF. CDR3 DNA sequence: TGTGCCAGCAGCCGCCTTGACAGGGGGCGCATGAACACTGAAGCTTTCTTT.

The J gene is TRBJ1-4, the V gene TRBV7-9; D ambiguous. This CDR3 is 13 amino acids long. V was cut by 1 base and J by 8 bases, with 8 bases left in between. The germline CDR1 and CDR2 sequences are SEHNR and FQNEAQ (reference sequence). The CDR3 is CASSLDKWEKLFF. CDR3 nucleotide sequence: TGTGCCAGCAGCTTAGATAAATGGGAAAAACTGTTTTTT.

In its sample, this clonotype was seen a few times. The chain links TRBV20-1 to TRBJ2-1, with a possible D match to TRBD2 (6 bases). The CDR3 length is 14 residues. V was clipped by 6 bases and J by 1 base, with 13 bases between them. Germline V gene sequence: CDR1 DFQATT, CDR2 SNEGSKA (reference sequence). The CDR3 sequence is CSAGTSSSYNEQFF. Written as DNA, the CDR3 is TGCAGTGCGGGGACTTCTAGTTCCTACAATGAGCAGTTCTTC.

The J gene is TRBJ2-5, the V gene TRBV12-3 or TRBV12-4, with a possible D match to TRBD2 (5 bases). CDR3 size: 13 residues. Between the trimmed V and J ends, which lost 6 bases and 3 bases, there was a span of 11 bases. The CDR3 region has the DNA TGTGCCAGCAGATCCGGGAACAAAGAGACCCAGTACTTC. It is translated as CASRSGNKETQYF.

V is TRBV20-1 and J is TRBJ2-7, with TRBD1 matching 9 bases. Germline CDR1 DFQATT, CDR2 SNEGSKA (reference sequence). J lost 2 bases, V lost 1 base, and 3 bases had no gene match. CDR3 size: 14 residues. The CDR3 loop is CSARVGTGPYEQYF. The CDR3 DNA follows: TGCAGTGCTAGAGTCGGGACAGGGCCCTACGAGCAGTACTTC.

This clonotype was observed many times. The genes are TRBV7-3 and TRBJ2-7, with a possible D match to TRBD1 (7 bases). Germline V gene data show CDR1 as SGHTA and CDR2 as FQGTGA. This CDR3 comprises 17 residues. Trimming removed 1 base at V and 4 bases at J, with 20 bases between. The CDR3 loop is CASSLNAPLTGRYEQYF. For the CDR3, the DNA is TGTGCCAGCAGCTTAAACGCCCCCCTGACAGGGAGGTACGAGCAGTACTTC.